The present T cell receptor beta chain was sequenced within a study of blood T cell repertoires in COVID-19. Original analysis: Estimates of nucleated cell counts were drawn from the amplification of reference gene primers. Some clones are missing from TCRdb's copy, which holds only in-frame ones; the method was immunoSEQ multiplex PCR. That table furnishes V, J and clone size, whereas the DNA furnished D and trimming. The sample yields 110,000 to 150,000 clones, 70% to 90% seen once. The V gene end was trimmed by 0 bases and the J gene end by 4 bases; junction bases not matched to a gene: 8. This CDR3 has 16 residues. In germline, CDR1 is SGHDN, CDR2 FVKESK.

The source of this sequence is a woman aged 45 to 65 with acute or convalescent COVID-19. Source material: peripheral blood. The V and J genes are TRBV14 and TRBJ2-5; 7 positions agree with TRBD2. CDR3 amino acids: CASSQDRERGRETQYF. The CDR3 DNA sequence: TGTGCCAGCAGCCAAGATAGGGAGCGGGGTCGAGAGACCCAGTACTTC.